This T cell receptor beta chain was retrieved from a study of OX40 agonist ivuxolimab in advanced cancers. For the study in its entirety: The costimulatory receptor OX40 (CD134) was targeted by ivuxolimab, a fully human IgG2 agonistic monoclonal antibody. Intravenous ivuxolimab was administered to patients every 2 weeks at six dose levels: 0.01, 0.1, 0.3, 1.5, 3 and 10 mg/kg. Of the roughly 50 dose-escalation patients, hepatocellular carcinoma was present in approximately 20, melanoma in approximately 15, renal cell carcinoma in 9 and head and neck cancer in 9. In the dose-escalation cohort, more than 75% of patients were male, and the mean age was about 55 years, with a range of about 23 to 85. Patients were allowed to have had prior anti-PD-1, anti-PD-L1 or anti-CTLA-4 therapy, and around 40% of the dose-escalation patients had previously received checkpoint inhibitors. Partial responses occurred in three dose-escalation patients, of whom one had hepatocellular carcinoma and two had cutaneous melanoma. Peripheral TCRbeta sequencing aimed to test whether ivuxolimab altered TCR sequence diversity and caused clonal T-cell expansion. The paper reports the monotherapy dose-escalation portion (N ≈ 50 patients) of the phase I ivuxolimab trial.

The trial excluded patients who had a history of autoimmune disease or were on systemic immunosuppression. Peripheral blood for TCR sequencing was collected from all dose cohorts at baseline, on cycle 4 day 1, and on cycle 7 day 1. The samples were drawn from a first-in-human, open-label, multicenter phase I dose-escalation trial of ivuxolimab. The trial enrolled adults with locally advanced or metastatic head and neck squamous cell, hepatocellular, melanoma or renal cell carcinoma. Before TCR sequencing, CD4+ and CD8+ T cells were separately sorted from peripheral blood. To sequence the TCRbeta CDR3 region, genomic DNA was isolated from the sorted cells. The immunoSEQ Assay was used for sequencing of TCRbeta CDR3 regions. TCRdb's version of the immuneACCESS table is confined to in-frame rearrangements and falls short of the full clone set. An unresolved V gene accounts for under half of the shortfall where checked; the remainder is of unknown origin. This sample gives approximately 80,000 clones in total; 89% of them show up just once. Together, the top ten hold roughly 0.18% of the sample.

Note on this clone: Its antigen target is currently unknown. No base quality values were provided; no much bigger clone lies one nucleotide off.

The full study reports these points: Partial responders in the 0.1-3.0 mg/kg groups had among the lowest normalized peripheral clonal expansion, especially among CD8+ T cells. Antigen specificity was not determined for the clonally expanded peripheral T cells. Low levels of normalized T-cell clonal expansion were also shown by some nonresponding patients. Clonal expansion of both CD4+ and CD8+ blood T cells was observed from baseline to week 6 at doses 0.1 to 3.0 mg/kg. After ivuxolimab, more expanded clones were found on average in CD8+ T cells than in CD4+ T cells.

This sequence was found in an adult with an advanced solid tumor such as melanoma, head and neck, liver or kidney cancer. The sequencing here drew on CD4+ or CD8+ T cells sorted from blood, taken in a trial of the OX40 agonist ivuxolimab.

The sequence in DNA is TGTGCCAGCAGCGTAGGGGACTCAGCAACCCACACCCAGTATTTT. It specifies CASSVGDSATHTQYF. The sequence joins TRBV9 to TRBJ2-3; a tentative D call is TRBD2 (6 bases match). Deletion took 0 bases off V and 12 bases off J, with a span of 20 bases between the germline ends. The CDR3 numbers 15 residues from cysteine through phenylalanine. The retained sequence is limited to the CDR3, 45 bases, with the frame set at the first base. In the germline V gene, CDR1 corresponds to SGDLS and CDR2 to YYNGEE.